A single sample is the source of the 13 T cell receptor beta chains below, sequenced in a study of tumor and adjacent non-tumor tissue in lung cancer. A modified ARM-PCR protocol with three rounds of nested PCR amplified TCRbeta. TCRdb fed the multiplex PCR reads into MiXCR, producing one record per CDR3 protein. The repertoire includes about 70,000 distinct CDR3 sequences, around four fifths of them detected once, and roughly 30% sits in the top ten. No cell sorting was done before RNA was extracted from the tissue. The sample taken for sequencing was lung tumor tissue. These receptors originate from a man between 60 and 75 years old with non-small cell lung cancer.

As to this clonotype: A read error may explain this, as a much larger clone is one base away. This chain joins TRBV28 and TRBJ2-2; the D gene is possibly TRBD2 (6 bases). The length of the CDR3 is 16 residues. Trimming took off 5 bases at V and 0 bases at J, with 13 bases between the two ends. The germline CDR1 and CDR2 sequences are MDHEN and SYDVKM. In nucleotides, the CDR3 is TGTGCCAGCAGTCCGCCGGAGGGCCCGAACACCGGGGAGCTGTTTTTT. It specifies CASSPPEGPNTGELFF.

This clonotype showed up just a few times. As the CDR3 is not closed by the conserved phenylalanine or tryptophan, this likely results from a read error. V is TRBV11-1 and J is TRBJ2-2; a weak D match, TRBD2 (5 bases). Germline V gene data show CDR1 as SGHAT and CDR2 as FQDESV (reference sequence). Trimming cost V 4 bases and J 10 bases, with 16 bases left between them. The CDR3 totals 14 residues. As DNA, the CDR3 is TGTGCCAGCAGCTATACTAGTGGCACTGTGGAGCTGTTTTAT. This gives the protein CASSYTSGTVELFY.

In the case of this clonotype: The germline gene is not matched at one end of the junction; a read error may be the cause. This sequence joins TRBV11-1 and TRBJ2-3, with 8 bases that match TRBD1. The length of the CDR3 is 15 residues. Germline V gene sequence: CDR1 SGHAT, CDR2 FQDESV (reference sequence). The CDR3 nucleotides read TGTGTCAGCAGTCGCGGGACAGGATTCACAGATACGCAGTATTTT. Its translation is CVSSRGTGFTDTQYF.

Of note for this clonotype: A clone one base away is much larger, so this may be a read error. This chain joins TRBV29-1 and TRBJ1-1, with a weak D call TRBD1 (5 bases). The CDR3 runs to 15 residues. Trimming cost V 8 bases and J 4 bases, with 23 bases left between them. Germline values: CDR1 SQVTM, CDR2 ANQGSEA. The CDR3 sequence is CSIGGGGGVLTEAFF. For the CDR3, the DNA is TGCAGCATTGGAGGAGGTGGGGGGGTTCTCACTGAAGCTTTCTTT.

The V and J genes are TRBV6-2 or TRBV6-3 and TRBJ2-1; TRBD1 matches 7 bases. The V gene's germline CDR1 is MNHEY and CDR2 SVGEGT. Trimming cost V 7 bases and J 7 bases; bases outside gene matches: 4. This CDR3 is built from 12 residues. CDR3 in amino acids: CASTDRANEQFF. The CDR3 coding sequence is TGTGCCAGCACCGACAGGGCGAATGAGCAGTTCTTC.

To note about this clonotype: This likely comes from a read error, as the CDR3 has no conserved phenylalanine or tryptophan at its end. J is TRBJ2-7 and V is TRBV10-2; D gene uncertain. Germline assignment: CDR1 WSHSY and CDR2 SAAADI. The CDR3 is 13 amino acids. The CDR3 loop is CASSAGGTYEQYL. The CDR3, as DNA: TGTGCCAGCAGTGCCGGCGGAACCTACGAGCAGTACTTA.

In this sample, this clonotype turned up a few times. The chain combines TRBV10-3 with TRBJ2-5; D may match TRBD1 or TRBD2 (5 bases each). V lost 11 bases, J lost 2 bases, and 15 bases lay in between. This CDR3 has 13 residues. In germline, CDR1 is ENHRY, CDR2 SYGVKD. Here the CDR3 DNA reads TGTGCCCTAAGTGGGGACCAACAAGAGACCCAGTACTTC. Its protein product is CALSGDQQETQYF.

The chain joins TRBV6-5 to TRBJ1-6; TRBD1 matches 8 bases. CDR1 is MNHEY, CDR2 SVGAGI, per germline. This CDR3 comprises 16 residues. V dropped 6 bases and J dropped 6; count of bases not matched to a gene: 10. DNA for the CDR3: TGTGCCAGCAGCTCATACAGACAGGGGACTAATTCACCCCTCCACTTT. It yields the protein CASSSYRQGTNSPLHF.

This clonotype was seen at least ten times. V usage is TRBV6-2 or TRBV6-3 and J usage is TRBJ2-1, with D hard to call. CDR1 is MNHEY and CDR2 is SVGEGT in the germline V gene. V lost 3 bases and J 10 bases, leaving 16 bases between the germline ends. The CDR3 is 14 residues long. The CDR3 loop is CASSYADGFREQFF. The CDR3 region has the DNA TGTGCCAGCAGTTATGCCGACGGGTTCCGAGAGCAGTTCTTC.

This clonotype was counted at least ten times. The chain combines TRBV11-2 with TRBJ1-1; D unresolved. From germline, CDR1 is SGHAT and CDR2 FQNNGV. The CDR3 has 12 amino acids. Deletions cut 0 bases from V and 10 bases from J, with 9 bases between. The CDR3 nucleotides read TGTGCCAGCAGCTTAGACACGGTCGGAGCTTTCTTT. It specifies CASSLDTVGAFF.

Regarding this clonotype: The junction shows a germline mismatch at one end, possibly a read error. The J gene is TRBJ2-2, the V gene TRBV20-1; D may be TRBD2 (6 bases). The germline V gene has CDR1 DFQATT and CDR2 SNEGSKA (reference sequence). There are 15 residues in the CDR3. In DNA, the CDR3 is TGCAGTGCGACTAGGATAGGGGTAAACACCGGGGACCTGTTTTTT. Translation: CSATRIGVNTGDLFF.

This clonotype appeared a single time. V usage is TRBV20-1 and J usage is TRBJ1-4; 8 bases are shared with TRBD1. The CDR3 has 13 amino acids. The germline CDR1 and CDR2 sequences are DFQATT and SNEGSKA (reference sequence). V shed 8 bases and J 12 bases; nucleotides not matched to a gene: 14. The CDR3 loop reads CSTGQGGRMQLFF. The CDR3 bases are TGCAGTACTGGACAGGGAGGACGAATGCAACTGTTTTTT.

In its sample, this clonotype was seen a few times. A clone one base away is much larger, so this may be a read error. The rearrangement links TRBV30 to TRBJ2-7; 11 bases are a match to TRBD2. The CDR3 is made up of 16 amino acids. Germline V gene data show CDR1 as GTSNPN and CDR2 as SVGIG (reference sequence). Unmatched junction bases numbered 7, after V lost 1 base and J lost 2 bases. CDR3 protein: CAWSGRSSGRPYEQYF. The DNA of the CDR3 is TGTGCCTGGAGTGGACGGTCTAGCGGGAGGCCCTACGAGCAGTACTTC. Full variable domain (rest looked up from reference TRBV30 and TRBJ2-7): SQTIHQWPATLVQPVGSPLSLECTVEGTSNPNLYWYRQAAGRGLQLLFYSVGIGQISSEVPQNLSASRPQDRQFILSSKKLLLSDSGFYLCAWSGRSSGRPYEQYFGPGTRLTVT.